Listed below are T cell receptor beta chains from one sample, sequenced in a study of PD-1 blockade in mismatch repair-deficient tumors. The table came from immunoSEQ multiplex PCR; TCRdb's copy has only in-frame clones and leaves some out. The sample carries about 100,000 clones, about four fifths recorded once. The sample consisted of peripheral blood, taken roughly 35 weeks after starting pembrolizumab. These receptors all come from an adult with mismatch repair-deficient cancer. Each CDR3 is given with its conserved first and last residue. Each record gives: V gene, J gene, CDR3 protein.

>TRBV7-3|TRBJ2-2
CASSLGNTGELFF
>TRBV7-6|TRBJ2-7
CASSWNRGGYEQYF
>TRBV18|TRBJ2-1
CASSRTSPWNEQFF
>TRBV14|TRBJ2-7
CASSQGRAYEQYF
>TRBV5-4|TRBJ2-3
CASSPRGSTDTQYF
>TRBV18|TRBJ1-3
CASSPRQRGSSGNTIYF
>TRBV9|TRBJ2-2
CASSADPQGFTGELFF
>TRBV29-1|TRBJ2-3
CSVESGSADTQYF
>TRBV9|TRBJ2-5
CASSTLRDNERETQYF
>TRBV23-1|TRBJ1-1
CASSPRTGNTEAFF
>TRBV5-6|TRBJ2-6
CASTLGGSGANVLTF
>TRBV7-2|TRBJ2-7
CASSSTSGLAYEQYF
>TRBV5-4|TRBJ2-5
CASSLGVAGGAGETQYF
>TRBV10-3|TRBJ2-2
CAIRLRSDKNTGELFF
>TRBV7-3|TRBJ2-3
CASSSLAGGPGDTQYF
>TRBV6-5|TRBJ2-5
CASRQGDRETQYF
>TRBV6-1|TRBJ1-1
CASSEVWGAVNTEAFF
>TRBV10-3|TRBJ2-3
CAISEMTSGGTDTQYF
>TRBV5-1|TRBJ2-2
CASSFKREGTGELFF
>TRBV5-1|TRBJ2-7
CASSSSWWEQYF
>TRBV5-5|TRBJ1-4
CASRRVGEKLFF
>TRBV6-6|TRBJ1-5
CASRDRDGNQPQHF
>TRBV27|TRBJ2-1
CASSNGNEQFF
>TRBV19|TRBJ1-2
CASSIFGRNYGYTF
>TRBV19|TRBJ2-3
CASSIGSPGVYADTQYF
>TRBV18|TRBJ1-3
CASSPGQAGNTIYF
>TRBV19|TRBJ1-2
CASSLGTGDGYTF
>TRBV2|TRBJ1-1
CATTSTENTEAFF
>TRBV19|TRBJ2-1
CASTEGGGGYNEQFF
>TRBV11-2|TRBJ2-3
CASSSIITGGGTDTQYF
>TRBV7-3|TRBJ2-1
CASSLTTGNEQFF
>TRBV5-6|TRBJ2-2
CASSLGRNTGELFF